The rows below give T cell receptor beta chains drawn from one sample of a study of blood T cell repertoires in COVID-19. Only in-frame clones appear in the TCRdb table, and some are missing; sequencing was by immunoSEQ multiplex PCR. The table has about 300,000 clones, roughly 90% seen once; the top ten hold nearly 7%. The sequencing sample was made of peripheral blood. The receptor set was obtained from a woman aged 30 to 39 with COVID-19, enrolled during active disease. The CDR3 runs from the conserved cysteine through the conserved F or W. A D gene is named only where the DNA matches it firmly. The listing skips clone size in some rows; elsewhere it reads once, few, many or a size class.

v_gene	abundance	j_gene	d_gene	CDR3nt	CDR3aa
TRBV13	.	TRBJ1-2	TRBD1	TGTGCCAGCAGCTTAAACAGGGGGGACTATGGCTACACCTTC	CASSLNRGDYGYTF
TRBV28	.	TRBJ2-7	TRBD2	TGTGCCAGCAGTTTAGTCCTGGGACTAGCGGGAGGCTCTGAGCAGTACTTC	CASSLVLGLAGGSEQYF
TRBV27	once	TRBJ2-5	.	TGTGCCAGCAGTTTAGGCCCACAGGGAGAGACACAAGAGACCCAGTACTTC	CASSLGPQGETQETQYF
TRBV7-3	.	TRBJ2-1	TRBD2	TGTGCCAGCAGCTTAATGGTAGTAGCGGGAGGTCAGCAGTTCTTC	CASSLMVVAGGQQFF
TRBV25-1	.	TRBJ2-7	TRBD2	TGTGCCAGCAGTGCGCCATCTAGCGGGATCTCCTACGAGCAGTACTTC	CASSAPSSGISYEQYF
TRBV28	.	TRBJ2-1	TRBD2	TGTGCCAGCAGTTTGGTACTAGCGGGAGGCAATGAGCAGTTCTTC	CASSLVLAGGNEQFF
TRBV2	.	TRBJ1-3	TRBD1	TGTGCCAGCGGGGACAGGGGCTTTGCAAACACCATATATTTT	CASGDRGFANTIYF
TRBV28	.	TRBJ2-1	TRBD2	TGTGCCAGCAGTTTAACGAGCGGGAGTCTGGATGAGCAGTTCTTC	CASSLTSGSLDEQFF
TRBV2	.	TRBJ2-2	TRBD2	TGTGCCAGCAGTGGACTAGCGGGAGGGATCGGGGAGCTGTTTTTT	CASSGLAGGIGELFF
TRBV5-1	few	TRBJ1-1	.	TGCGCCAGCAGCCCGGACACGAACACTGAAGCTTTCTTT	CASSPDTNTEAFF
TRBV11-2	.	TRBJ2-3	TRBD2	TGTGCCAGCAGCTGGCGGGGGGCAGGGAGATCCACAGATACGCAGTATTTT	CASSWRGAGRSTDTQYF
TRBV25-1	once	TRBJ1-3	.	TGTGCCAGCAGTGAATATATCCTCGGAAACACCATATATTTT	CASSEYILGNTIYF
TRBV5-6	.	TRBJ1-1	TRBD1	TGTGCCAGCAGCCCTGGGAGACAGGGGGCGTTTGGCACTGAAGCTTTCTTT	CASSPGRQGAFGTEAFF
TRBV6-5	.	TRBJ1-1	TRBD1	TGTGCCAGCAGACAACCGGGACAGGGGGCCACTGAAGCTTTCTTT	CASRQPGQGATEAFF
TRBV9	.	TRBJ2-2	TRBD2	TGTGCCAGCAGCGTAGAGCTAGCGGGAGCTTCCACCGGGGAGCTGTTTTTT	CASSVELAGASTGELFF
TRBV24-1	.	TRBJ2-3	TRBD2	TGTGCCACCAGTGATCCCGGGACTAGCGCGATTTTT	CATSDPGTSAIF
TRBV7-2	few	TRBJ2-7	TRBD1	TGTGCCAGCAGCTTCAGACAGGGTCCCTACGAGCAGTACTTC	CASSFRQGPYEQYF
TRBV5-1	.	TRBJ2-1	.	TGCGCCAGCAGTTTTCCCGAGCCAGGGGCTAATGAGCAGTTCTTC	CASSFPEPGANEQFF
TRBV27	.	TRBJ1-5	.	TGTGCCAGCAGTTCCGACAGGCCGAGGGATCAGCCCCAGCATTTT	CASSSDRPRDQPQHF
TRBV27	.	TRBJ2-5	TRBD1	TGTGCCAGCAGTTTCGGGACAGGACGAGAGACCCAGTACTTC	CASSFGTGRETQYF
TRBV24-1	.	TRBJ1-5	.	TGTGCCACCAGTGATGATACAGGGTATAGCAATCAGCCCCAGCATTTT	CATSDDTGYSNQPQHF
TRBV2	.	TRBJ2-7	TRBD1	TGTGCCAGCATGGAACGGGACAGGGGGTGGGAGCAGTACTTC	CASMERDRGWEQYF
TRBV19	once	TRBJ1-5	TRBD1	TGTGCCAGTAGTATAGGGGAGACAGGGAGGTCGGATCAGCCCCAGCATTTT	CASSIGETGRSDQPQHF
TRBV6-4	.	TRBJ2-3	.	TGTGCCAGGATAACTAGGCGTGGAAGCACAGATACGCAGTATTTT	CARITRRGSTDTQYF